What follows describes a single TCR beta chain. This table comes from immunoSEQ multiplex PCR, and its TCRdb copy is limited to in-frame clones, with some not included. The table has under 450,000 clones, roughly 87% seen once. The data belong to a study of blood T cell repertoires in COVID-19. Study-wide background: The cDNA or gDNA used as material had been derived from T cells, B-cell-depleted T cells, or PBMCs.

Participants were aged roughly 18 to 100 years from more than 20 US areas. Categorization into cohorts depended on clinical history that participants reported. Symptom resolution, clearance, or two negative PCRs marked the recovered donors of Cohort 3. The germline V gene has CDR1 MNHEY and CDR2 SMNVEV (reference sequence). The CDR3 sequence is 13 residues long. The ends were cut back, 5 bases at V and 3 bases at J, with 10 bases in the middle. The chain links TRBV27 to TRBJ1-2, with D tentatively TRBD1 (6 bases). This TCR came from a woman in her twenties or thirties who had recovered from COVID-19. Sequencing used PBMCs or T cells enriched from blood (not recorded which). As DNA, the CDR3 is TGTGCCAGCAGTGAACAGGGTTACTATGGCTACACCTTC. It yields the protein CASSEQGYYGYTF.